The T cell receptor beta chain under discussion was sequenced for a study of OX40 agonist ivuxolimab in advanced cancers. Across the study: Patients were dosed intravenously with ivuxolimab at 0.01 to 10 mg/kg every 2 weeks.

With regard to this clone: Its antigen remains unidentified.

Study-level findings and limits: The study found among the lowest clonal expansion in partial responders at 0.1-3.0 mg/kg.

This table comes from immunoSEQ multiplex PCR, and its TCRdb copy is limited to in-frame clones, with some not included. The profile covers 70,000 or so clones, with 85% to 90% appearing a single time and about 10% taken by the ten largest. The sequence came from an adult with an advanced solid tumor such as melanoma, head and neck, liver or kidney cancer. The sequencing used CD4+ or CD8+ T cells sorted from blood, collected in a trial of the OX40 agonist ivuxolimab.

CDR3 sequence: CASSPDSLQETQYF. DNA of the CDR3: TGTGCCAGCAGCCCAGACTCCCTCCAAGAGACCCAGTACTTC. J is TRBJ2-5 and V is TRBV7-2; D is ambiguous. CDR1 SGHTA and CDR2 FQGNSA come from the germline V gene. Trimming shortened V by 5 bases and J by 1 base, and 11 bases separated the two germline ends. This CDR3 comprises 14 residues.